This TCR beta chain was identified during a study of vaccination and CD4 T cells after COVID-19. Study background: The authors used overlapping spike peptides from SARS-CoV-2, HCoV-NL63, HCoV-OC43 and HCoV-229E to stimulate cells.

The CDR3 is 15 residues long. The germline CDR1 and CDR2 sequences are SGHTA and FQGNSA. Trimming took 5 bases from V and 9 from J, leaving 20 bases between them. The Oncomine TCR Beta short-read assay generated sequence data from the DNA of cultured CD4+ T cells. In TCRdb, the PCR reads were re-called with MiXCR into one record per CDR3 protein. Among about 17,000 distinct CDR3 sequences listed, around 47% were seen once. This clonotype has a single count. Its antigen is unknown. Treatment described: approximately 9-day PBMC culture with coronavirus spike peptide pools or control peptides (ViraFEST assay).

The V and J genes are TRBV7-2 and TRBJ2-1; weak D call: TRBD1 (7 bases). The sequence was collected from a human donor who had recovered from COVID-19. Sequencing used CD4+ T cells from blood, cultured in vitro, obtained before SARS-CoV-2 vaccination. The chain's CDR3 is CASSPRQGGLGEQFF. CDR3 sequence (DNA): TGTGCCAGCAGCCCGCGGCAGGGGGGTTTGGGTGAGCAGTTCTTC.